A selection of T cell receptor beta chains follows, all from one sample in a study of T cell repertoires in aging, cancer and after chemotherapy. One entry per CDR3 protein results from TCRdb running MiXCR on the multiplex PCR reads. The sample has approximately 3,000 distinct CDR3 sequences; more than 30% are singletons. Input material: blood. These TCRs come from a human donor with a solid tumor. Each CDR3 is given with its conserved first and last residue. The D gene is left open where the match is weak. The size of a clone is reported for some rows only, either as once, few or many, or as a class for expanded clones.

d_call j_call v_call clone_size cdr3_aa cdr3_nt
. TRBJ1-1 TRBV28 once CASSFATNTEAFF TGTGCCAGCAGTTTTGCAACGAACACTGAAGCTTTCTTT
TRBD1 TRBJ2-7 TRBV18 . CASSPPGTGVPYEQYF TGTGCCAGCTCACCTCCCGGGACAGGGGTACCCTACGAGCAGTACTTC
. TRBJ1-1 TRBV12-3/TRBV12-4 . CASSLRWQNQLTEAFF TGTGCCAGCAGCCTTAGGTGGCAGAACCAGCTCACTGAAGCTTTCTTT
. TRBJ2-1 TRBV19 . CASSINSANNEQFF TGTGCCAGTAGTATAAACAGCGCGAACAATGAGCAGTTCTTC
TRBD2 TRBJ2-1 TRBV5-6 . CASSLPGTSGYNEQFF TGTGCCAGCAGCTTGCCCGGGACTAGCGGTTACAATGAGCAGTTCTTC
. TRBJ1-5 TRBV10-3 . CAISTQGDQPQHF TGTGCCATCAGTACACAGGGAGATCAGCCCCAGCATTTT
. TRBJ1-6 TRBV5-6 . CASSLDWGFDSPLHF TGTGCCAGCAGCTTGGATTGGGGTTTTGATTCACCCCTCCACTTT
. TRBJ1-3 TRBV7-6 . CASSLDTGGNTIYF TGTGCCAGCAGCTTAGACACGGGTGGAAACACCATATATTTT
. TRBJ2-2 TRBV24-1 . CAPNPLEGARVGELFF TGTGCCCCTAACCCCCTGGAAGGGGCACGAGTCGGGGAGCTGTTTTTT
. TRBJ2-3 TRBV6-4 medium-sized CASSDTSGPDTQYF TGTGCCAGCAGTGACACGAGCGGCCCAGATACGCAGTATTTT
TRBD1 TRBJ2-7 TRBV6-5 . CASTADRVRDEQYF TGTGCCAGCACTGCTGACAGGGTTCGCGACGAGCAGTACTTC
. TRBJ1-1 TRBV19 . CASNYRYHTEAFF TGTGCCAGTAACTACAGGTATCACACTGAAGCTTTCTTT
TRBD2 TRBJ2-7 TRBV20-1 . CGALPQRGGEQYF TGCGGTGCCCTTCCGCAGCGGGGGGGCGAGCAGTACTTC
TRBD1 TRBJ1-2 TRBV6-5 few CASRDRGRGYGYTF TGTGCCAGCAGGGACAGGGGGCGGGGCTATGGCTACACCTTC
. TRBJ2-2 TRBV6-1 few CASSEALSAGELFF TGTGCCAGCAGTGAAGCGCTATCGGCCGGGGAGCTGTTTTTT
. TRBJ2-4 TRBV19 few CASSTGIRAKNIQYF TGTGCCAGTAGTACAGGAATTCGGGCCAAAAACATTCAGTACTTC
. TRBJ2-7 TRBV5-6 . CASSLGGTTYEQYF TGTGCCAGCAGCTTGGGGGGGACAACCTACGAGCAGTACTTC
. TRBJ1-4 TRBV27 medium-sized CASSLYPRTNEKLFF TGTGCCAGCAGTTTATATCCCCGAACTAATGAAAAACTGTTTTTT
. TRBJ1-1 TRBV24-1 . CATSEDGGNTEAFF TGTGCCACCAGTGAAGATGGTGGAAACACTGAAGCTTTCTTT
. TRBJ2-7 TRBV25-1 . CASSESDGPYEQYF TGTGCCAGCAGTGAATCAGACGGACCCTACGAGCAGTACTTC
. TRBJ1-6 TRBV6-5 . CASSEAGWNSPLHF TGTGCCAGCAGTGAGGCAGGGTGGAATTCACCCCTCCACTTT
. TRBJ1-4 TRBV27 . CASSSPVGGSEKLFF TGTGCCAGCAGTTCCCCGGTTGGGGGAAGCGAAAAACTGTTTTTT
. TRBJ1-4 TRBV19 hyperexpanded CATKSDRDGAGGSNEKLFF TGTGCCACCAAAAGCGACCGGGACGGAGCCGGTGGATCTAATGAAAAACTGTTTTTT
TRBD1 TRBJ1-2 TRBV12-3/TRBV12-4 . CASSWDSTNYGYTF TGTGCCAGCAGCTGGGACAGCACAAACTATGGCTACACCTTC
. TRBJ1-5 TRBV19 . CASSLWGRNSNQPQHF TGTGCCAGTAGTTTATGGGGCCGAAATAGCAATCAGCCCCAGCATTTT
. TRBJ1-5 TRBV27 few CASSLFGIEDNQPQHF TGTGCCAGCAGTTTATTTGGCATAGAGGACAATCAGCCCCAGCATTTT
TRBD2 TRBJ2-5 TRBV20-1 few CSAQGLAGAIQETQYF TGCAGTGCGCAGGGACTAGCGGGGGCCATCCAAGAGACCCAGTACTTC
. TRBJ2-2 TRBV5-6 . CASSSHRDLGSGELFF TGCGCCAGCAGCTCCCACCGGGACTTAGGGTCCGGGGAGCTGTTTTTT
. TRBJ2-6 TRBV19 . CASIDRAGTHSGANVLTF TGTGCCAGTATTGACAGGGCGGGGACCCACTCTGGGGCCAACGTCCTGACTTTC
. TRBJ2-1 TRBV28 . CASLSLYGQPTHNEQFF TGTGCCAGCTTGTCACTGTACGGACAGCCTACACACAATGAGCAGTTCTTC
. TRBJ1-4 TRBV5-6 . CASSSLFLATNEKLFF TGTGCCAGCAGCTCACTCTTCCTTGCAACTAATGAAAAACTGTTTTTT
. TRBJ2-7 TRBV5-3 . CARSPRVPKTYEQYF TGTGCCAGAAGCCCCAGGGTCCCTAAAACCTACGAGCAGTACTTC
. TRBJ1-6 TRBV5-5 . CASSSGPEIFFHF TGTGCCAGCAGCTCGGGACCCGAAATTTTCTTCCACTTT
. TRBJ2-7 TRBV5-6 . CASSFLSYEQYF TGTGCCAGCAGCTTCCTCTCCTACGAGCAGTACTTC
TRBD1 TRBJ2-1 TRBV27 few CATLPGTGYNEQFF TGTGCCACCCTACCCGGGACAGGATACAATGAGCAGTTCTTC
. TRBJ2-1 TRBV20-1 . CSASSVLVYNEQFF TGCAGTGCTAGTTCAGTCTTGGTATACAATGAGCAGTTCTTC
. TRBJ1-3 TRBV18 few CASSREGENTIYF TGTGCCAGCTCAAGGGAAGGGGAAAACACCATATATTTT
TRBD2 TRBJ2-5 TRBV5-1 . CASSFGGSGETQYF TGCGCCAGCAGCTTCGGGGGGTCCGGAGAGACCCAGTACTTC
. TRBJ2-3 TRBV6-5 medium-sized CASSYLADTQYF TGTGCCAGCAGTTATTTAGCAGATACGCAGTATTTT
. TRBJ2-1 TRBV6-4 . CASSEQGTYNEQFF TGTGCCAGCAGTGAACAGGGTACCTACAATGAGCAGTTCTTC
. TRBJ1-1 TRBV19 few CASSPGLGTENTEAFF TGTGCCAGTAGTCCGGGCCTTGGGACGGAGAACACTGAAGCTTTCTTT
. TRBJ1-5 TRBV12-3/TRBV12-4 . CASKPHEGGNNQPQHF TGTGCCAGCAAACCTCACGAAGGGGGGAACAATCAGCCCCAGCATTTT
. TRBJ1-2 TRBV5-6 few CASSLAVDYGYTF TGTGCCAGCAGCTTGGCTGTGGACTATGGCTACACCTTC
. TRBJ2-7 TRBV18 . CASSPGLATAYEQYF TGTGCCAGCTCACCGGGGCTAGCGACCGCCTACGAGCAGTACTTC
TRBD1 TRBJ1-2 TRBV10-3 few CAISEGTGGIYGYTF TGTGCCATCAGTGAAGGGACAGGGGGGATCTATGGCTACACCTTC
. TRBJ2-1 TRBV5-6 medium-sized CASRLYGYGQFF TGTGCCAGCAGACTTTACGGTTACGGGCAGTTCTTC
. TRBJ2-5 TRBV7-6 few CASLVSGDPLRETQYF TGTGCCAGCCTCGTGTCGGGGGACCCCCTCCGAGAGACCCAGTACTTC
. TRBJ2-2 TRBV20-1 once CSARDFGGLGTGKLFF TGCAGTGCTAGAGATTTTGGAGGGCTGGGCACCGGGAAGCTGTTTTTT